The 11 T cell receptor beta chains given below trace back to one sample, sequenced in a study of cytomegalovirus exposure and HLA in healthy donors. Data came from immunoSEQ multiplex PCR; TCRdb stores just in-frame clones and leaves some out. This table holds about 55,000 clones, about 93% found once. Material: PBMCs. These receptors all stem from a young man in good health and CMV-seronegative.

The chain couples TRBV15 to TRBJ2-1; the match to TRBD2 covers 8 bases. Germline V gene sequence: CDR1 LNHNV, CDR2 YYDKDF (reference sequence). This CDR3 contains 17 residues. V was pared by 5 bases and J by 4 bases, with 13 bases of the junction left unmatched. The CDR3 loop reads CATSGTQIAGLYNEQFF. CDR3 bases: TGTGCCACCAGCGGCACCCAAATAGCGGGACTATACAATGAGCAGTTCTTC.

As regards this clone: Relative to the germline gene, one junction end is altered; a read error may explain this. The chain uses TRBV29-1 and TRBJ2-2, with 8 bases lining up with TRBD1. Per germline, CDR1 SQVTM and CDR2 ANQGSEA. The CDR3 length is 15 residues. The CDR3 sequence is CSVEDQGALTGELFF. The CDR3 coding sequence is TGCAGCGTAGAAGACCAGGGGGCCCTCACCGGGGAGCTGTTTTTT.

This sequence joins TRBV5-6 and TRBJ1-3; D perhaps matches TRBD1 (5 bases). The CDR3 contains 15 residues. The V and J ends lost 1 base and 4 bases respectively, with 12 bases between them. The germline CDR1 and CDR2 sequences are SGHDT and YYEEEE. CDR3 nucleotide sequence: TGTGCCAGCAGCTTGCCAGGGCCCTCGGGAAACACCATATATTTT. Translated: CASSLPGPSGNTIYF.

A single count supports this clone. The rearrangement joins TRBV4-1 to TRBJ2-1, with 13 bases lining up with TRBD2. The CDR3 spans 16 residues. V lost 4 bases and J lost 3; bases outside the gene matches: 3. Germline CDR1 MGHRA, CDR2 YSYEKL. CDR3 bases: TGCGCCAGCAGCCGAGGGACTAGCGGGAACTACAATGAGCAGTTCTTC. As protein: CASSRGTSGNYNEQFF.

V gene TRBV7-9 combines with J gene TRBJ1-2, with D maybe TRBD1 (5 bases). Germline V lookup: CDR1 SEHNR, CDR2 FQNEAQ (reference sequence). This CDR3 has 16 residues. V was cut by 5 bases and J by 3 bases, with 19 bases left in between. This CDR3 is CASSLSRGFSHYGYTF. The DNA of the CDR3 is TGTGCCAGCAGCCTATCCCGGGGGTTCTCCCACTATGGCTACACCTTC.

The V gene is TRBV6-5, the J gene TRBJ1-5; D might be TRBD1 (5 bases). Germline V gene data show CDR1 as MNHEY and CDR2 as SVGAGI. The germline V and J ends were trimmed by 4 bases and 7 bases, with 14 bases remaining between them. The CDR3 sequence is 14 residues long. CDR3 region: CASSSGGGSQPQHF. CDR3 nucleotides: TGTGCCAGCAGTTCTGGGGGGGGATCCCAGCCCCAGCATTTT.

The chain has TRBV28 and TRBJ2-3, with TRBD2 identical over 9 bases. The CDR3 has 17 residues. Germline CDR1 MDHEN, CDR2 SYDVKM. V gave up 3 bases and J gave up 6 bases; unmatched junction bases: 13. The CDR3 sequence: CASSLVFRASGKDTQYF. In DNA form, the CDR3 reads TGTGCCAGCAGTTTGGTGTTCAGGGCTAGCGGGAAGGATACGCAGTATTTT.

This chain uses TRBV5-6 with TRBJ2-7; D may be TRBD1 (5 bases). Germline-derived CDR1 and CDR2 are SGHDT and YYEEEE. With 6 bases removed from V and 0 bases from J, the gap between germline ends came to 13 bases. The CDR3 is 14 amino acids. The CDR3, as DNA: TGTGCCAGCACCCCGGACATCATCTCCTACGAGCAGTACTTC. Its protein is CASTPDIISYEQYF.

This chain uses TRBV7-8 with TRBJ1-1; 8 bases match TRBD1. This CDR3 comprises 13 residues. J gave up 5 bases and V 5 bases, and 4 bases lay outside the gene matches. Per germline, CDR1 SGHVS and CDR2 FQNEAQ. CDR3 region: CASSLTGGTEAFF. In DNA form, the CDR3 reads TGTGCCAGCAGCCTAACAGGGGGGACTGAAGCTTTCTTT.

This rearrangement joins TRBV5-4 to TRBJ2-7; tentatively, D is TRBD2 (6 bases). This CDR3 is built from 13 residues. Germline CDR1 SGHNT, CDR2 YYREEE (reference sequence). V was pared by 4 bases and J by 4 bases, with 12 bases between. CDR3 in amino acids: CASSPPGGYEQYF. CDR3 coding DNA: TGTGCCAGCAGCCCTCCCGGGGGATACGAGCAGTACTTC. The full variable domain, rest sourced from reference TRBV5-4 and TRBJ2-7, is ETGVTQSPTHLIKTRGQQVTLRCSSQSGHNTVSWYQQALGQGPQFIFQYYREEENGRGNFPPRFSGLQFPNYSSELNVNALELDDSALYLCASSPPGGYEQYFGPGTRLTVT.

This clone was counted only a few times. V usage is TRBV6-4 and J usage is TRBJ2-1, with D maybe TRBD1 (6 bases). Germline V gene lookup returns CDR1 MRHNA and CDR2 SNTAGT. The V and J ends lost 3 bases and 6 bases respectively, with 12 bases between them. The CDR3 runs to 14 residues. CDR3 residues: CASSDGNRVNEQFF. Written as DNA, the CDR3 is TGTGCCAGCAGTGATGGGAACAGGGTCAATGAGCAGTTCTTC.